This entry lists 2 T cell receptor beta chains sequenced from one sample in a study of response to subunit inactivated influenza vaccine (dated by TCRdb to 2017 to 2018). Library method: RT-PCR. The sequencer was an Illumina HiSeq 2500. In-frame beta chains were kept once TCRdb had trimmed the public reads at Q25 with fastp and called clones with MiXCR. Records with the same CDR3 protein are collapsed into one entry carrying the most frequent genes and DNA. The sample includes more than 600,000 distinct CDR3 sequences, with under 20% observed a single time. Together, the top ten hold approximately 10% of the sample. This specimen was PBMCs from blood, taken roughly 5 days after vaccination. The source of these receptors is a man in his fifties who received an inactivated influenza vaccine. Donor details come from another sample of the same person, matched by shared clones.

In regard to this clonotype: Its ends do not fully match the called genes, so a read error is possible. The rearrangement joins TRBV20-1 to TRBJ2-5, with 7 bases aligning to TRBD2. This CDR3 spans 15 amino acids. Germline values: CDR1 DFQATT, CDR2 SNEGSKA (reference sequence). CDR3 in amino acids: CIARDLSGVDETQYF. The CDR3 bases are TGCATTGCTAGAGATTTAAGCGGGGTTGATGAGACCCAGTACTTC.

The chain has TRBV5-1 and TRBJ2-3, with TRBD2 as a possible D gene (7 bases). The CDR3 loop spans 16 amino acids. Trimming removed 4 bases from V and 3 bases from J, with 18 bases in between. The germline V gene has CDR1 SGHRS and CDR2 YFSETQ. The chain's CDR3 is CASSPGGRGVTDTQYF. DNA for the CDR3: TGCGCCAGCAGCCCGGGGGGCCGGGGAGTGACAGATACGCAGTATTTT.